This TCR beta chain was captured in a study of radiotherapy plus CTLA-4 blockade in lung cancer. From germline, CDR1 is SGHTA and CDR2 FQGNSA. V shed 4 bases and J 8 bases; nucleotides not matched to a gene: 10. The CDR3 covers 15 residues. The repertoire was sequenced with immunoSEQ multiplex PCR; TCRdb's copy has only in-frame clones and lacks some. The sample records tens of thousands of clones, roughly 80% being singletons. The rearrangement uses TRBV7-2 and TRBJ2-1; 8 bases line up with TRBD1. This sample comprised peripheral blood, obtained from a patient treated with radiotherapy plus ipilimumab. This TCR was recovered from a human donor with non-small cell lung cancer who had a complete response to radiotherapy plus ipilimumab. The CDR3 sequence: CASSSGPGQADEQFF. The CDR3 DNA reads TGTGCCAGCAGCTCCGGCCCGGGACAGGCAGATGAGCAGTTCTTC. The complete variable domain, with remaining parts taken from reference TRBV7-2 and TRBJ2-1, reads GAGVSQSPSNKVTEKGKDVELRCDPISGHTALYWYRQSLGQGLEFLIYFQGNSAPDKSGLPSDRFSAERTGGSVSTLTIQRTQQEDSAVYLCASSSGPGQADEQFFGPGTRLTVL.